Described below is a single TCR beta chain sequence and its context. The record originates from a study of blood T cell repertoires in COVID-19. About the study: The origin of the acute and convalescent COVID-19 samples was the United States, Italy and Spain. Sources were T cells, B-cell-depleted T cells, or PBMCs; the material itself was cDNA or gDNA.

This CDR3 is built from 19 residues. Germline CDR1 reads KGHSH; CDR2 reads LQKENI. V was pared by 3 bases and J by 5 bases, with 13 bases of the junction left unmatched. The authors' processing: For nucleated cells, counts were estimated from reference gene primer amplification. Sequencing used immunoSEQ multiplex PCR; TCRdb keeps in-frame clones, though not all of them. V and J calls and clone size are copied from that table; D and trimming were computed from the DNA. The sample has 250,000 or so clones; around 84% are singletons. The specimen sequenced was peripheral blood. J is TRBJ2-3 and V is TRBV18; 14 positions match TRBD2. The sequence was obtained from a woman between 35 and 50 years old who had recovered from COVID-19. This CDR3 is CASSPGLAGGRTTQDTQYF. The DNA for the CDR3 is TGTGCCAGCTCACCCGGACTAGCGGGGGGTCGAACAACTCAAGATACGCAGTATTTT.